This T cell receptor beta chain appears in the sequencing data of a study of OX40 agonist ivuxolimab in advanced cancers. Background on the study: Of mixed ages from about 23 to 85 and averaging around 60 years, the group was around 78% male. Study-level points and caveats: The expanded peripheral T cells' antigen specificity was not determined. Within 6 weeks, CD4+ and CD8+ blood T cells expanded clonally at 0.1 to 3.0 mg/kg.

Concerning this clone: What it recognizes is unknown.

Profiling relied on immunoSEQ multiplex PCR, and the TCRdb table lists in-frame clones only, not all of them. The sample includes more than 65,000 clones, approximately 88% seen only once; the top ten take roughly 0.59%. The V end was cut by 0 bases, the J end by 0 bases, with 9 bases between. The CDR3 contains 17 residues. The V gene's germline CDR1 is KGHSH and CDR2 LQKENI. Autoimmune disease history or systemic immunosuppression disqualified patients. The TCR originated in an adult with an advanced solid tumor such as melanoma, head and neck, liver or kidney cancer. The J gene is TRBJ2-6, the V gene TRBV18, with unresolved D. The source was CD4+ or CD8+ T cells sorted from blood, collected in a trial of the OX40 agonist ivuxolimab. The CDR3 DNA follows: TGTGCCAGCTCACCACCTATGAGTTACTCTGGGGCCAACGTCCTGACTTTC. Its protein is CASSPPMSYSGANVLTF.